This is a list of T cell receptor beta chains from one sample in a study of T cell responses to AZD1222 COVID-19 vaccine. Repertoires were generated with immunoSEQ multiplex PCR, while TCRdb's copy carries only in-frame clones and drops some. The table has roughly 120,000 clones, 70% to 90% seen once. Sequences were derived from peripheral blood, sampled 28 days after the second AZD1222 dose. All receptors derive from an adult who received the AZD1222 COVID-19 vaccine. The CDR3 runs from the conserved cysteine through the conserved F or W. Each record gives: D gene, clone size, V gene, J gene, CDR3 DNA, CDR3 protein. A D gene is named only where the DNA matches it firmly. Clone size, where shown, is once, few, many, or a class for clones that have expanded.

TRBD2	.	TRBV6-4	TRBJ2-3	TGTGCCAGCAGTGGAGGAGCGGGGGGGCGAACAGATACGCAGTATTTT	CASSGGAGGRTDTQYF
.	few	TRBV19	TRBJ1-1	TGTGCCAGTAGGAGTACAACAGGGCTTAGGGACACTGAAGCTTTCTTT	CASRSTTGLRDTEAFF
.	.	TRBV19	TRBJ1-5	TGTGCCAGTAGTATCACAGGGCTTAGCAATCAGCCCCAGCATTTT	CASSITGLSNQPQHF
TRBD1	.	TRBV11-2	TRBJ2-1	TGTGCCAGCAGCTTGGCAGGGGGCAGAAATGAGCAGTTCTTC	CASSLAGGRNEQFF
.	few	TRBV6-1	TRBJ1-5	TGTGCCAGCAGTGAAGGGCAGGGAAATCAGCCCCAGCATTTT	CASSEGQGNQPQHF
.	.	TRBV6-6	TRBJ1-1	TGTGCCAGCAGGAACGGACGGGTTAACACTGAAGCTTTCTTT	CASRNGRVNTEAFF
TRBD1	.	TRBV27	TRBJ2-5	TGTGCCAGCAGTTCTTTAGGGACAGGGGGGGAGACCCAGTACTTC	CASSSLGTGGETQYF
.	.	TRBV2	TRBJ1-5	TGTGCCAGCAGTGGGAGGATAAGCAATCAGCCCCAGCATTTT	CASSGRISNQPQHF
.	.	TRBV5-1	TRBJ1-2	TGCGCCAGCAGCTTGGAACCAGGGGAGAACTATGGCTACACCTTC	CASSLEPGENYGYTF
.	.	TRBV28	TRBJ1-2	TGTGCCAGCAGTTTAATTGTGGGGAATAACTATGGCTACACCTTC	CASSLIVGNNYGYTF
.	.	TRBV7-9	TRBJ2-7	TGTGCCAGCAGCTTGCCGGGACAAAGTAGCGAGCAGTACTTC	CASSLPGQSSEQYF